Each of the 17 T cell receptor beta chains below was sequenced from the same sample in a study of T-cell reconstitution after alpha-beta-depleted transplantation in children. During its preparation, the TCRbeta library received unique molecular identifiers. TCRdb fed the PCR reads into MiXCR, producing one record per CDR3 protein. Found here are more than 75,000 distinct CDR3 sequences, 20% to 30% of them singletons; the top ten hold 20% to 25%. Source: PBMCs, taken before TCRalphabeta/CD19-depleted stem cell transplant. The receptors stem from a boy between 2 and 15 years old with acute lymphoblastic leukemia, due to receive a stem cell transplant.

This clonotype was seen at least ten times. This chain's CDR3 is CSVEGALVDNYNEQFF. CDR3 coding DNA: TGCAGCGTTGAAGGGGCCCTGGTAGATAACTACAATGAGCAGTTCTTC. V is TRBV29-1 and J is TRBJ2-1; unclear D gene. V was trimmed by 1 base and J by 3 bases, leaving 16 bases between them. In germline, CDR1 is SQVTM, CDR2 ANQGSEA. This CDR3 comprises 16 residues.

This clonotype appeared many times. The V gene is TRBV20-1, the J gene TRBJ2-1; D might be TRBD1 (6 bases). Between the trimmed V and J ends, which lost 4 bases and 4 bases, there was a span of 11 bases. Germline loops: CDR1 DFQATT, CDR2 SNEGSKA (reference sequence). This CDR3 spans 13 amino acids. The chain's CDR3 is CSANRDSYNEQFF. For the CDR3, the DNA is TGCAGTGCTAACAGGGATTCATACAATGAGCAGTTCTTC.

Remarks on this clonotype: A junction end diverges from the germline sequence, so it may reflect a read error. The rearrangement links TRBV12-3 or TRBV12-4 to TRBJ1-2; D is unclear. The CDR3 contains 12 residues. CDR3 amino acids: CACRTLDTKSHF. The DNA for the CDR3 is TGTGCCTGCAGAACCCTTGACACGAAATCTCACTTC.

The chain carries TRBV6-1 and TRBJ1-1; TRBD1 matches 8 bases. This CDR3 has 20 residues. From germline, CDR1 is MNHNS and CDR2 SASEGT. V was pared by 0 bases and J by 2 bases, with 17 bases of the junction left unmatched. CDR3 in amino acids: CASSEARTGLWARKNTEAFF. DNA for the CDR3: TGTGCCAGCAGTGAAGCGAGGACAGGGTTATGGGCAAGAAAAAACACTGAAGCTTTCTTT.

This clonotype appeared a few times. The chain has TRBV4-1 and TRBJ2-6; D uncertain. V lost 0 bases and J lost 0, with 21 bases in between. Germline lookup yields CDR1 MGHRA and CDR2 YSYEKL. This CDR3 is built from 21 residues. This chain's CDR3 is CASSQESGPSASPSGANVLTF. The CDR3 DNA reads TGCGCCAGCAGCCAAGAAAGTGGTCCGTCGGCTTCCCCCTCTGGGGCCAACGTCCTGACTTTC.

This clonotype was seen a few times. CDR3 region: CAIGDISYEQYF. The CDR3 nucleotides read TGTGCCATCGGAGACATTTCCTACGAGCAGTACTTC. The rearrangement joins TRBV10-3 to TRBJ2-7; no reliable D call. V lost 8 bases and J 1 base, leaving 9 bases between the germline ends. This CDR3 has 12 residues. The germline V gene encodes CDR1 ENHRY and CDR2 SYGVKD.

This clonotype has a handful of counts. CDR3 DNA: TGTGCCAGCGGACAAAAGGGAGCTAGCAACATTCAGTACTTC. This encodes CASGQKGASNIQYF. The gene calls are TRBV27 and TRBJ2-4, with D tentatively TRBD1 or TRBD2 (5 bases each). The CDR3 covers 14 residues. Trimming removed 8 bases from V and 7 bases from J, with 18 bases in between. Germline values: CDR1 MNHEY, CDR2 SMNVEV (reference sequence).

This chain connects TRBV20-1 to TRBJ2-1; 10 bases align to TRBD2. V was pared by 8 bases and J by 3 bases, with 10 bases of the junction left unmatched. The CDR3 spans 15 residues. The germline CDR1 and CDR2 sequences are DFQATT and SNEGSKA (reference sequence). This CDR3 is CSPTGLADYYNEQFF. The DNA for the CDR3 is TGCAGTCCTACCGGACTAGCGGATTACTACAATGAGCAGTTCTTC.

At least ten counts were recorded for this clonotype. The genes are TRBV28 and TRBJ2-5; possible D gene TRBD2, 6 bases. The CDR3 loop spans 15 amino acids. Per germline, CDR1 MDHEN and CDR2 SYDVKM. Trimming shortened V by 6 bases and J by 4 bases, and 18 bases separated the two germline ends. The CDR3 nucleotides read TGTGCCAGCAGCCCGAGCGGAGGGGCCGGAGAGACCCAGTACTTC. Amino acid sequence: CASSPSGGAGETQYF.

The CDR3 sequence: CSANRQGETQYF. In DNA form, the CDR3 reads TGCAGTGCTAACCGTCAAGGCGAGACCCAGTACTTC. The genes are TRBV20-1 and TRBJ2-5; D not certain. Looked up from germline, CDR1 is DFQATT and CDR2 is SNEGSKA (reference sequence). The germline V and J ends were trimmed by 4 bases and 5 bases, with 11 bases remaining between them. The CDR3 runs 12 residues.

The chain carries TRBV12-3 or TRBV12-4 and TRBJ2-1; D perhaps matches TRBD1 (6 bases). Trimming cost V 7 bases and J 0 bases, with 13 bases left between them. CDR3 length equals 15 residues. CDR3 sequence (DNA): TGTGCCAGCATCGACGGACAGAGCTCCTACAATGAGCAGTTCTTC. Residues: CASIDGQSSYNEQFF.

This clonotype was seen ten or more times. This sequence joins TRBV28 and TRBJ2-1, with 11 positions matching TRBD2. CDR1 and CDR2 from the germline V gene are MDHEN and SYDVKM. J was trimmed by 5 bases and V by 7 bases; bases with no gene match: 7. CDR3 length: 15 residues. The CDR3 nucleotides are TGTGCCAGCACCCCACTAGCGGGAGTCAACAATGAGCAGTTCTTC. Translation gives CASTPLAGVNNEQFF.

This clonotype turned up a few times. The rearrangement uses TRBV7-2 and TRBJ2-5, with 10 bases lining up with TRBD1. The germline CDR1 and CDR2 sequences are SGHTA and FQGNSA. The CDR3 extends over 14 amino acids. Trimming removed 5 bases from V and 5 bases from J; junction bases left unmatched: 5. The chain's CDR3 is CASSPDRGRETQYF. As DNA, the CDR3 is TGTGCCAGCAGCCCCGACAGGGGGCGGGAGACCCAGTACTTC.

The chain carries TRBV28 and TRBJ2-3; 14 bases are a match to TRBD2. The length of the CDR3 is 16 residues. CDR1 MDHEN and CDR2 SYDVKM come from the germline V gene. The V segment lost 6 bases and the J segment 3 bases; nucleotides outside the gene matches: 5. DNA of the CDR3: TGTGCCAGCAGCCGGGGACTAGCGGGAGTGACAGATACGCAGTATTTT. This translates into CASSRGLAGVTDTQYF.

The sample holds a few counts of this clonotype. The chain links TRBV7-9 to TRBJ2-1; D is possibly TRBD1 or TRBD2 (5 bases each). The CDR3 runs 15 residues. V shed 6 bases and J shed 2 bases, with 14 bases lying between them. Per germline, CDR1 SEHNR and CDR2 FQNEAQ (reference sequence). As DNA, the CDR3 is TGTGCCAGCAGGTATGCCCCGGGGCCCTACAATGAGCAGTTCTTC. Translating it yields CASRYAPGPYNEQFF.

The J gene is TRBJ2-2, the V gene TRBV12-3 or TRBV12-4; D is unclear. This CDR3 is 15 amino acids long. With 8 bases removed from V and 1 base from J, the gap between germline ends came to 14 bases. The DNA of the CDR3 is TGTGCCAGCCGCCGGGCCTCCTTGAACACCGGGGAGCTGTTTTTT. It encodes CASRRASLNTGELFF.

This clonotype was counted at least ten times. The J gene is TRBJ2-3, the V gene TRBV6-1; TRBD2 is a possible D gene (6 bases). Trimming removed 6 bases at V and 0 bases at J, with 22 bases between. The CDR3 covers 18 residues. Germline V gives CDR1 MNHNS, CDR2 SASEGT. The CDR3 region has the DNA TGTGCCAGCAGGGCTGTGGTAGCGGAGGTCCTTAGCACAGATACGCAGTATTTT. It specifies CASRAVVAEVLSTDTQYF.